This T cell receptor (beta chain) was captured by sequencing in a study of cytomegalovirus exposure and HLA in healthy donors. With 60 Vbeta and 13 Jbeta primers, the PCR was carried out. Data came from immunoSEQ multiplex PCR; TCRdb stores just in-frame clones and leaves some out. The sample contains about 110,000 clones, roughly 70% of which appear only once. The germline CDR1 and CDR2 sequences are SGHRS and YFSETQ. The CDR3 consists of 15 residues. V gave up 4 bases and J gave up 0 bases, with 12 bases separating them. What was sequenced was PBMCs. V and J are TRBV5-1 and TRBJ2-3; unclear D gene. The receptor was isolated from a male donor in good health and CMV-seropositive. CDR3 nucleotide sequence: TGCGCCAGCAGCCCGAACTACCGTAGCACAGATACGCAGTATTTT. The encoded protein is CASSPNYRSTDTQYF.